The next 9 T cell receptor beta chains were all read from a single sample in a study of response to subunit inactivated influenza vaccine. In TCRdb, the RT-PCR reads were re-called with MiXCR into one record per CDR3 protein. The data show hundreds of thousands of distinct CDR3 sequences, approximately 10% seen once. This sample was shared with a second study, whose subject was T cells expressing NK-cell markers. As that report states: The authors generated TCR beta cDNA through 5'RACE template switching with UMIs.

The sample here was PBMCs from blood, taken on the day of vaccination. The receptors were gathered from a man aged 50 to 59 who received an inactivated influenza vaccine.

This clonotype was seen only a few times. This rearrangement joins TRBV7-2 to TRBJ1-2; TRBD1 might be the D (6 bases). CDR1 SGHTA and CDR2 FQGNSA come from the germline V gene. Trimming took 3 bases from V and 5 from J, leaving 13 bases between them. This CDR3 spans 14 amino acids. The CDR3 DNA sequence: TGTGCCAGCAGCTTTCTCGGGACATATTATGGCTACACCTTC. It codes for CASSFLGTYYGYTF.

This chain uses TRBV7-8 with TRBJ2-1; D remains unclear. Germline-derived CDR1 and CDR2 are SGHVS and FQNEAQ. The V gene lost 5 bases and the J gene lost 0 bases, with 14 bases spanning the gap. The CDR3 totals 16 residues. DNA of the CDR3: TGTGCCAGCAGCCTACTCGCGTCTTTCTCCTACAATGAGCAGTTCTTC. It yields the protein CASSLLASFSYNEQFF.

This sequence joins TRBV12-3 or TRBV12-4 and TRBJ1-3; perhaps TRBD1 as D (6 bases). V lost 10 bases and J lost 0, with 16 bases in between. The CDR3 totals 15 residues. CDR3 protein: CATKRGSPSGNTIYF. DNA of the CDR3: TGTGCCACCAAGAGGGGGTCCCCCTCTGGAAACACCATATATTTT.

This clonotype occurred a few times. The rearrangement links TRBV11-1 to TRBJ2-1, with 8 bases that match TRBD2. Germline CDR1 reads SGHAT; CDR2 reads FQDESV (reference sequence). With 2 bases clipped from V and 4 bases from J, the junction kept 19 bases outside the gene matches. The CDR3 totals 20 residues. For the CDR3, the DNA is TGTGCCAGCAGCTTACTTGACAGAAGCCCAGCGGGAGTCTTATACAATGAGCAGTTCTTC. It is translated as CASSLLDRSPAGVLYNEQFF. Drawing the rest from reference TRBV11-1 and TRBJ2-1, the complete variable domain is EAEVAQSPRYKITEKSQAVAFWCDPISGHATLYWYRQILGQGPELLVQFQDESVVDDSQLPKDRFSAERLKGVDSTLKIQPAELGDSAMYLCASSLLDRSPAGVLYNEQFFGPGTRLTVL.

There are a few counts of this clonotype. V usage is TRBV20-1 and J usage is TRBJ1-6; no clear D gene. The CDR3 runs 14 residues. The germline V gene encodes CDR1 DFQATT and CDR2 SNEGSKA (reference sequence). Deletions cut 5 bases from V and 7 bases from J, with 15 bases between. The CDR3 DNA follows: TGCAGTGCTCAGGCGGACGGGAACAATTCACCCCTCCACTTT. Amino acid sequence: CSAQADGNNSPLHF.

A few counts support this clonotype. V and J are TRBV7-2 and TRBJ2-7; 7 bases agree with TRBD1. The germline V gene encodes CDR1 SGHTA and CDR2 FQGNSA. The CDR3 loop spans 15 amino acids. The ends lost 3 bases at V and 3 bases at J; junction bases unmatched: 8. The CDR3 DNA is TGTGCCAGCAGCTTCGGACAGGTTGGGGACTACGAGCAGTACTTC. It is translated as CASSFGQVGDYEQYF.

The rearrangement uses TRBV15 and TRBJ1-2, with D tentatively TRBD1 (5 bases). The germline CDR1 and CDR2 sequences are LNHNV and YYDKDF (reference sequence). The V and J ends lost 11 bases and 9 bases respectively, with 16 bases between them. This CDR3 spans 11 amino acids. The CDR3 here is CAAFGGDCYTF. Written as DNA, the CDR3 is TGTGCCGCCTTCGGGGGGGATTGCTACACCTTC.

This clonotype was detected many times. The J gene is TRBJ2-7, the V gene TRBV12-3 or TRBV12-4; D possibly uses TRBD1 or TRBD2 (6 bases each). The CDR3 consists of 12 residues. Trimming cost V 6 bases and J 9 bases, with 15 bases left between them. Here the CDR3 reads CASSRGLLTQYF. CDR3 DNA sequence: TGTGCCAGCAGCAGGGGACTGCTCACGCAGTACTTC.

In this sample, this clonotype turned up many times. The chain carries TRBV12-3 or TRBV12-4 and TRBJ2-7, with D possibly matching TRBD1 (6 bases). V lost 8 bases and J lost 0, with 11 bases in between. The CDR3 totals 13 residues. The CDR3: CASSADSSYEQYF. As DNA, the CDR3 is TGTGCCAGCTCGGCGGACAGCTCCTACGAGCAGTACTTC.